The present TCR beta chain was sequenced within a study of shared clonotypes between healthy human individuals. Produced via immunoSEQ multiplex PCR; TCRdb's table is partial and in-frame only. This table has approximately 1,500,000 clones, roughly 96% appearing once. This CDR3 region has 12 residues. Trimming took 5 bases from V and 0 from J, leaving 5 bases between them. Germline CDR1 is SGHTA and CDR2 is FQGNSA. As concerns this clone: Other DNA sequences from this sample encode an identical CDR3 as well.

The sequence was collected from a man aged 25-45 years in good health. This chain uses TRBV7-2 with TRBJ2-7; D gene ambiguous. Specimen: naive CD4+ T cells sorted from blood. Subset described: CD45RA+ positively selected. DNA for the CDR3: TGTGCCAGCAGCCGAAGCTCCTACGAGCAGTACTTC. Residues: CASSRSSYEQYF.